A single sample is the source of the 22 T cell receptor beta chains below, sequenced in a study of response to subunit inactivated influenza vaccine. Using its own MiXCR run on the RT-PCR reads, TCRdb lists one record per CDR3 protein. The sample lists about 190,000 distinct CDR3 sequences, roughly an eighth seen once, with roughly 26% in the top ten. The specimen comprised CD8+ T cells sorted from PBMCs, sampled 5 days after vaccination. The receptors derive from a man between 45 and 60 years old who received an inactivated influenza vaccine.

This clonotype was counted only a few times. This chain links TRBV12-3 or TRBV12-4 with TRBJ2-3, with 11 bases lining up with TRBD2. The trim removed 3 bases at V and 1 base at J, leaving 6 bases unmatched. The CDR3 is 17 residues long. The CDR3 coding sequence is TGTGCCAGCAGTTTCAACACACTAGCGGGGGGCACAGATACGCAGTATTTT. Translating it yields CASSFNTLAGGTDTQYF.

Only a few counts were recorded for this clonotype. This CDR3 is CASSQDWSGTRTYEQYF. The DNA of the CDR3 is TGCGCCAGCAGCCAAGACTGGTCCGGGACACGGACCTACGAGCAGTACTTC. This sequence joins TRBV4-3 and TRBJ2-7; D is perhaps TRBD1 (6 bases). The CDR3 sequence is 17 residues long. V dropped 0 bases and J dropped 2 bases, with 17 bases sitting between them. Germline V gene data show CDR1 as LGHNA and CDR2 as YSLEER.

In this sample, this clonotype turned up a few times. The chain uses TRBV5-6 and TRBJ2-1, with TRBD1 matching 7 bases. The CDR3 contains 14 residues. V lost 5 bases to trimming and J lost 4 bases; unmatched junction nucleotides: 6. Germline V gene lookup returns CDR1 SGHDT and CDR2 YYEEEE. The CDR3 region has the DNA TGTGCCAGCAGACAGGGGATTGGTTACAATGAGCAGTTCTTC. Translation gives CASRQGIGYNEQFF.

In this sample, this clonotype turned up many times. J is TRBJ2-7 and V is TRBV18; 9 nucleotides match TRBD1. Per germline, CDR1 KGHSH and CDR2 LQKENI. After removal of 6 bases from V and 4 bases from J, the junction contained 10 bases not matched to a gene. This CDR3 comprises 15 residues. This CDR3 is CASSLRDRDTYEQYF. CDR3 DNA: TGTGCCAGCTCGCTCCGGGACAGGGACACTTACGAGCAGTACTTC. Complete variable domain (other parts from reference TRBV18 and TRBJ2-7): NAGVMQNPRHLVRRRGQEARLRCSPMKGHSHVYWYRQLPEEGLKFMVYLQKENIIDESGMPKERFSAEFPKEGPSILRIQQVVRGDSAAYFCASSLRDRDTYEQYFGPGTRLTVT.

This clonotype was counted only a few times. This chain connects TRBV9 to TRBJ2-2, with TRBD2 as a possible D gene (5 bases). The CDR3 is made up of 16 amino acids. CDR1 is SGDLS, CDR2 YYNGEE, per germline. The V gene lost 0 bases and the J gene lost 3 bases, with 12 bases spanning the gap. CDR3 in amino acids: CASSVEASLDTGELFF. In nucleotides, the CDR3 is TGTGCCAGCAGCGTAGAGGCTAGCCTAGACACCGGGGAGCTGTTTTTT.

This clonotype was observed a handful of times. This chain connects TRBV6-5 to TRBJ2-1, with 7 nucleotides matching TRBD2. The CDR3 is 15 residues long. The V and J ends lost 4 bases and 1 base, in that order; junction bases with no gene match: 4. Germline V gene lookup returns CDR1 MNHEY and CDR2 SVGAGI. CDR3 protein: CASSLGEGSYNEQFF. The CDR3 coding sequence is TGTGCCAGCAGTTTAGGGGAGGGGTCCTACAATGAGCAGTTCTTC.

This rearrangement joins TRBV25-1 to TRBJ2-7; no clear D. Trimming shortened V by 2 bases and J by 7 bases, and 3 bases separated the two germline ends. This CDR3 has 10 residues. Germline V gene lookup returns CDR1 MGHDK and CDR2 SYGVNS. The CDR3 DNA follows: TGTGCCAGCAGTGAACGGGAGCAGTACTTC. Translation: CASSEREQYF.

This clonotype was seen ten or more times. The CDR3 DNA reads TGTGCCAGCAGTCCGGGGACTACACAACTCACAGATACGCAGTATTTT. Residues: CASSPGTTQLTDTQYF. This sequence joins TRBV12-3 or TRBV12-4 and TRBJ2-3, with 7 bases fitting TRBD2. The CDR3 has 16 residues. The junction had 10 bases not matched to a gene; V was cut back by 5 bases and J by 2 bases.

The chain uses TRBV15 and TRBJ2-5; 7 positions agree with TRBD2. Germline trimming cut 3 bases from V and 7 bases from J; bases unmatched to any gene: 8. The CDR3 contains 14 residues. Germline V gene data show CDR1 as LNHNV and CDR2 as YYDKDF (reference sequence). The CDR3 region is CATSSPGLRGTQYF. In DNA form, the CDR3 reads TGTGCCACCAGCAGTCCGGGACTACGGGGGACCCAGTACTTC.

In this sample, this clonotype turned up a few times. The V gene is TRBV15, the J gene TRBJ1-6, with D unresolved. The germline CDR1 and CDR2 sequences are LNHNV and YYDKDF (reference sequence). This CDR3 is built from 15 residues. V shed 0 bases and J shed 6 bases, with 9 bases lying between them. The CDR3 coding sequence is TGTGCCACCAGCAGAGATCGGGGTAGTAATTCACCCCTCCACTTT. This encodes CATSRDRGSNSPLHF. Looking up the rest from reference TRBV15 and TRBJ1-6 gives the full variable domain: DAMVIQNPRYQVTQFGKPVTLSCSQTLNHNVMYWYQQKSSQAPKLLFHYYDKDFNNEADTPDNFQSRRPNTSFCFLDIRSPGLGDTAMYLCATSRDRGSNSPLHFGNGTRLTVT.

A word on this clonotype: The conserved phenylalanine or tryptophan normally closing the CDR3 is absent here, so this likely arose from a read error. This sequence joins TRBV20-1 and TRBJ1-5; D is unresolved. V lost 0 bases and J lost 10, with 19 bases in between. Germline CDR1 DFQATT, CDR2 SNEGSKA (reference sequence). The CDR3 totals 15 residues. CDR3 DNA sequence: TGCAGTGCTAGAGATGTTGGCCAGGTCTTTACCCCCCAGCATTTG. Residues: CSARDVGQVFTPQHL.

Ten or more counts support this clonotype. V gene TRBV6-5 combines with J gene TRBJ1-2; maybe TRBD1 (5 bases). Trimming stripped 0 bases from V and 4 bases from J, with 18 bases between. From germline, CDR1 is MNHEY and CDR2 SVGAGI. The CDR3 spans 17 residues. The CDR3 DNA reads TGTGCCAGCAGTTACTCGGCCTCGGGGGGGTCAGGCTATGGCTACACCTTC. Translating gives CASSYSASGGSGYGYTF.

This clonotype has only a few counts. The V gene is TRBV15, the J gene TRBJ1-4; 7 nucleotides agree with TRBD1. The germline V gene has CDR1 LNHNV and CDR2 YYDKDF (reference sequence). This CDR3 is 13 amino acids long. After removal of 0 bases from V and 9 bases from J, the junction contained 1 base not matched to a gene. DNA for the CDR3: TGTGCCACCAGCAGAGAGGACAGGAAAAAACTGTTTTTT. Translation: CATSREDRKKLFF. The variable domain in full, with the rest retrieved from reference TRBV15 and TRBJ1-4, is DAMVIQNPRYQVTQFGKPVTLSCSQTLNHNVMYWYQQKSSQAPKLLFHYYDKDFNNEADTPDNFQSRRPNTSFCFLDIRSPGLGDTAMYLCATSREDRKKLFFGSGTQLSVL.

The chain carries TRBV3-1 and TRBJ1-1; 7 bases match TRBD1. Germline CDR1 and CDR2: LGHDT and YNNKEL (reference sequence). With 4 bases clipped from V and 2 bases from J, the junction kept 19 bases outside the gene matches. The CDR3 has 19 residues. The CDR3 DNA sequence: TGTGCCAGCAGCCCAAGAGGGACAGACACCAATGCGAGAAACACTGAAGCTTTCTTT. Its protein product is CASSPRGTDTNARNTEAFF. The full variable domain, its missing parts supplied by reference TRBV3-1 and TRBJ1-1, is DTAVSQTPKYLVTQMGNDKSIKCEQNLGHDTMYWYKQDSKKFLKIMFSYNNKELIINETVPNRFSPKSPDKAHLNLHINSLELGDSAVYFCASSPRGTDTNARNTEAFFGQGTRLTVV.

This clonotype showed up just a few times. The chain recombines TRBV12-3 or TRBV12-4 with TRBJ2-5; D unclear. This CDR3 is 15 amino acids long. The V and J ends lost 2 bases and 0 bases respectively, with 10 bases between them. CDR3 protein: CASSLRIPDQETQYF. CDR3 bases: TGTGCCAGCAGTTTAAGGATCCCAGACCAAGAGACCCAGTACTTC.

This clonotype came up a few times. In DNA form, the CDR3 reads TGTGCCAGCAGCTTCCCCCAAGAGACCCAGTACTTC. It encodes CASSFPQETQYF. The chain employs TRBV5-5 and TRBJ2-5; D gene unclear. In germline, CDR1 is SGHKS, CDR2 YYEKEE (reference sequence). Trimming removed 2 bases at V and 1 base at J, with 3 bases between. This CDR3 has 12 amino acids.

This clonotype was detected only a few times. The rearrangement uses TRBV6-5 and TRBJ1-2; D remains unclear. Germline CDR1 and CDR2: MNHEY and SVGAGI. The germline V and J ends were trimmed by 7 bases and 7 bases, with 10 bases remaining between them. The CDR3 contains 11 residues. The CDR3 spells CASKGGPGYTF. The CDR3 coding sequence is TGTGCCAGCAAGGGCGGGCCTGGCTACACCTTC.

This clonotype has more than one count but fewer than ten. This chain connects TRBV4-1 to TRBJ2-7; TRBD1 agrees at 7 bases. The germline V gene encodes CDR1 MGHRA and CDR2 YSYEKL. The CDR3 length is 15 residues. The ends lost 4 bases at V and 3 bases at J; junction bases unmatched: 9. In DNA form, the CDR3 reads TGCGCCAGCAGCCCCGATCCTACAGGGGTCTACGAGCAGTACTTC. This sequence encodes CASSPDPTGVYEQYF.

This clonotype turned up a few times. The chain combines TRBV27 with TRBJ2-1; TRBD1 aligns across 8 bases. The CDR3 consists of 15 residues. Trimming cost V 4 bases and J 6 bases; bases outside gene matches: 8. Germline values: CDR1 MNHEY, CDR2 SMNVEV (reference sequence). The CDR3 bases are TGTGCCAGCAGTTACGGACAGGGTTCACTCAATGAGCAGTTCTTC. Translation gives CASSYGQGSLNEQFF.

This clonotype was detected many times. The chain combines TRBV4-2 with TRBJ1-1, with D perhaps matching TRBD1 (6 bases). Looked up from germline, CDR1 is LGHNA and CDR2 is YNFKEQ. V lost 1 base and J 5 bases, leaving 23 bases between the germline ends. The CDR3 spans 18 residues. CDR3 residues: CASSQVVLEGEGFTEAFF. The DNA of the CDR3 is TGTGCCAGCAGCCAAGTTGTTTTAGAGGGGGAGGGTTTTACTGAAGCTTTCTTT.

This clonotype was found a few times. This sequence joins TRBV29-1 and TRBJ2-7; D possibly corresponds to TRBD1 (6 bases). The V and J ends lost 5 bases and 1 base respectively, with 9 bases between them. This CDR3 spans 12 amino acids. The germline V gene has CDR1 SQVTM and CDR2 ANQGSEA. As DNA, the CDR3 is TGCAGCGTTTTAACAGGGTCCTACGAGCAGTACTTC. Amino acid sequence: CSVLTGSYEQYF.

The chain couples TRBV27 to TRBJ2-5; 9 bases map to TRBD2. Germline V gene lookup returns CDR1 MNHEY and CDR2 SMNVEV (reference sequence). This CDR3 spans 19 amino acids. The V gene end was trimmed by 0 bases and the J gene end by 1 base; junction bases not matched to a gene: 12. The CDR3 region has the DNA TGTGCCAGCAGTTTATCCGGGCTAGCGGGGAGGGGTTTCCAAGAGACCCAGTACTTC. Translating it yields CASSLSGLAGRGFQETQYF.